Following are 14 T cell receptor beta chains from one sample sequenced in a study of T-cell reconstitution after alpha-beta-depleted transplantation in children. The library targeted TCRbeta and was prepared with unique molecular identifiers. TCRdb fed the PCR reads into MiXCR, producing one record per CDR3 protein. The sample carries a few hundred thousand distinct CDR3 sequences, roughly 22% recorded once. The specimen was PBMCs from the stem cell graft donor, collected from the stem cell graft. The receptors come from a human donor who donated a stem cell graft to a child with acute myeloid leukemia.

This clonotype was seen a handful of times. DNA for the CDR3: TGCAGCGTTGCCCCAGGCGGGGCGGAGACCCAGTACTTC. Translation gives CSVAPGGAETQYF. The J gene is TRBJ2-5, the V gene TRBV29-1; possibly TRBD2 for D (6 bases). From germline, CDR1 is SQVTM and CDR2 ANQGSEA. V lost 4 bases and J 5 bases, leaving 14 bases between the germline ends. The CDR3 covers 13 residues.

Only a few counts were recorded for this clonotype. V and J are TRBV20-1 and TRBJ2-7; possible D gene TRBD2, 6 bases. The germline V gene encodes CDR1 DFQATT and CDR2 SNEGSKA (reference sequence). CDR3 size: 14 residues. Trimming removed 1 base at V and 3 bases at J, with 13 bases between. This CDR3 is CSARGAGRDYEQYF. The DNA of the CDR3 is TGCAGTGCTAGAGGGGCGGGGCGGGACTACGAGCAGTACTTC.

To note about this clonotype: Since a much larger clone is just one base distant, this may be a read error. The V call is TRBV5-1, the J call TRBJ2-3; a weak D match, TRBD2 (6 bases). CDR3 size: 18 residues. V was trimmed by 4 bases and J by 2 bases, leaving 23 bases between them. Germline CDR1 SGHRS, CDR2 YFSETQ. CDR3 in amino acids: CASSPGLTPARDTDTQYF. CDR3 nucleotide sequence: TGCGCCAGCAGCCCCGGACTAACCCCAGCAAGAGACACAGATACGCAGTATTTT.

This clonotype was detected a few times. This chain uses TRBV25-1 with TRBJ2-1, with D hard to call. Germline V gene data show CDR1 as MGHDK and CDR2 as SYGVNS. The CDR3 spans 12 residues. V lost 0 bases, J lost 5 bases, and 2 bases lay in between. CDR3 bases: TGTGCCAGCAGTGAATATAACAATGAGCAGTTCTTC. Protein product: CASSEYNNEQFF.

The V gene is TRBV20-1, the J gene TRBJ2-1; 10 positions agree with TRBD1. The CDR3 loop spans 14 amino acids. J was trimmed by 8 bases and V by 5 bases; bases with no gene match: 9. The germline CDR1 and CDR2 sequences are DFQATT and SNEGSKA (reference sequence). For the CDR3, the DNA is TGCAGTGCTGTGGACAGGGGGGTTTGGGATGAGCAGTTCTTC. Translated, it gives CSAVDRGVWDEQFF.

This clonotype was counted many times. V gene TRBV20-1 combines with J gene TRBJ2-2, with 7 bases matching TRBD2. Unmatched junction bases numbered 6, after V lost 1 base and J lost 7 bases. Per the germline V gene, CDR1 is DFQATT and CDR2 is SNEGSKA (reference sequence). This CDR3 contains 14 residues. For the CDR3, the DNA is TGCAGTGCTAGAGGGGGAGGGGAAGTCGGGGAGCTGTTTTTT. Translating it yields CSARGGGEVGELFF.

The table lists this clonotype with a few counts. V is TRBV24-1 and J is TRBJ1-1, with 10 bases fitting TRBD1. There are 16 residues in the CDR3. From germline, CDR1 is KGHDR and CDR2 SFDVKD. J was trimmed by 4 bases and V by 3 bases; bases with no gene match: 7. In DNA, the CDR3 is TGTGCCACCAGTGATCGGGAGGGACAGGGGATCACTGAAGCTTTCTTT. Translated, it gives CATSDREGQGITEAFF.

This rearrangement joins TRBV20-1 to TRBJ2-3; 11 bases are shared with TRBD2. This CDR3 spans 15 amino acids. Germline CDR1 is DFQATT and CDR2 is SNEGSKA (reference sequence). J gave up 5 bases and V 1 base, and 5 bases lay outside the gene matches. CDR3 protein: CSARVAGGILDTQYF. CDR3 bases: TGCAGTGCTAGAGTAGCGGGAGGGATTTTAGATACGCAGTATTTT.

V and J are TRBV11-1 and TRBJ2-5; a weak D match, TRBD2 (6 bases). Trimming removed 8 bases from V and 2 bases from J, with 21 bases in between. The germline CDR1 and CDR2 sequences are SGHAT and FQDESV (reference sequence). The CDR3 length is 16 residues. The CDR3 reads CASGSSWRGRQETQYF. CDR3 nucleotide sequence: TGTGCCAGCGGTTCGTCGTGGAGGGGACGTCAAGAGACCCAGTACTTC.

This clonotype was counted at least ten times. V gene TRBV29-1 combines with J gene TRBJ2-1; 13 positions match TRBD2. V shed 3 bases and J 14 bases; nucleotides not matched to a gene: 16. The CDR3 consists of 16 residues. The germline gives CDR1 SQVTM, CDR2 ANQGSEA. The CDR3 reads CSVEGLAGSLVTSEFF. The CDR3 coding sequence is TGCAGCGTTGAGGGACTAGCGGGGTCCCTCGTCACATCCGAGTTCTTC.

This clonotype came up a few times. The chain is built from TRBV24-1 and TRBJ1-5; TRBD1 is a possible D gene (6 bases). V gave up 5 bases and J gave up 1 base, with 11 bases separating them. The CDR3 totals 15 residues. Germline loops: CDR1 KGHDR, CDR2 SFDVKD. CDR3 sequence: CATSGGGGSNQPQHF. DNA of the CDR3: TGTGCCACCAGTGGAGGGGGAGGGAGCAATCAGCCCCAGCATTTT.

The chain carries TRBV20-1 and TRBJ2-3; 7 nucleotides align to TRBD1. The germline V gene has CDR1 DFQATT and CDR2 SNEGSKA (reference sequence). The CDR3 runs 14 residues. The ends lost 5 bases at V and 3 bases at J; junction bases unmatched: 8. CDR3 sequence (DNA): TGCAGTGCTTCCTCCGGGACAGCAACAGATACGCAGTATTTT. It yields the protein CSASSGTATDTQYF.

There are a few counts of this clonotype. The DNA is omitted, as the CDR3 cannot be located on it reliably, and the CDR3 follows TCRdb's listing. The chain joins TRBV27 to TRBJ2-7; TRBD2 is the table's D call, not checked against the DNA. The CDR3 adds up to 15 amino acids, both ends counted. The germline gives CDR1 MNHEY, CDR2 SMNVEV (reference sequence). The CDR3 reads CASSSSTSRSYEQYF.

This clonotype occurred many times. The rearrangement uses TRBV20-1 and TRBJ2-3, with 8 bases fitting TRBD2. With V trimmed by 7 bases and J by 1 base, 4 bases remained unmatched. The CDR3 totals 13 residues. The germline gives CDR1 DFQATT, CDR2 SNEGSKA (reference sequence). The CDR3 spells CSGRGLGTDTQYF. CDR3 nucleotides: TGCAGTGGAAGGGGACTAGGCACAGATACGCAGTATTTT.